These 16 T cell receptor beta chains were sequenced from one sample in a study of CD8 T cells in ankylosing spondylitis. MiXCR was run by TCRdb on the 5' RACE reads, yielding one entry per CDR3 protein. The table includes some 350,000 distinct CDR3 sequences, roughly 14% detected once. Specimen: blood, either unsorted or a sorted T cell fraction (not recorded which). The origin of the receptors is a male donor with ankylosing spondylitis or in good health (not recorded which).

This clonotype has at least ten counts. The chain is built from TRBV12-3 or TRBV12-4 and TRBJ2-3; 7 bases fit TRBD1. The CDR3 extends over 13 amino acids. With 6 bases clipped from V and 5 bases from J, the junction kept 5 bases outside the gene matches. Here the CDR3 reads CASSPGGIDTQYF. As DNA, the CDR3 is TGTGCCAGCAGCCCAGGGGGAATAGATACGCAGTATTTT.

This chain uses TRBV7-2 with TRBJ1-5, with D hard to call. This CDR3 contains 15 residues. Germline assignment: CDR1 SGHTA and CDR2 FQGNSA. The V and J ends lost 5 bases and 3 bases respectively, with 14 bases between them. CDR3 sequence reads: CASSLDTRFNQPQHF. CDR3 nucleotides: TGTGCCAGCAGCCTTGACACCCGTTTCAATCAGCCCCAGCATTTT.

The chain combines TRBV18 with TRBJ2-7; D call uncertain. CDR1 KGHSH and CDR2 LQKENI come from the germline V gene. Trimming removed 0 bases from V and 0 bases from J, with 6 bases in between. This CDR3 comprises 14 residues. CDR3 region: CASSPPASSYEQYF. CDR3 DNA sequence: TGTGCCAGCTCACCACCGGCGTCCTCCTACGAGCAGTACTTC.

This clonotype was counted only a few times. The V gene is TRBV5-1, the J gene TRBJ1-1; perhaps TRBD1 as D (6 bases). The CDR3 totals 13 residues. Germline values: CDR1 SGHRS, CDR2 YFSETQ. V lost 2 bases to trimming and J lost 11 bases, with 16 bases between them. The CDR3 loop is CASSFDRTRSAFF. The CDR3 DNA reads TGCGCCAGCAGCTTCGACAGGACCCGATCGGCTTTCTTT.

J is TRBJ2-3 and V is TRBV11-2; D not resolved. The CDR3 consists of 14 residues. CDR1 SGHAT and CDR2 FQNNGV come from the germline V gene. The V end lost 3 bases, the J end lost 3 bases, and 10 bases lay between the germline ends. The CDR3 loop is CASSFGLRTDTQYF. The CDR3 nucleotides read TGTGCCAGCAGCTTTGGATTGAGGACAGATACGCAGTATTTT.

The rearrangement joins TRBV18 to TRBJ1-1, with D hard to call. V was cut by 3 bases and J by 0 bases, with 11 bases left in between. Germline V gene data show CDR1 as KGHSH and CDR2 as LQKENI. The CDR3 runs to 15 residues. CDR3 sequence reads: CASSPPRLVNTEAFF. Written as DNA, the CDR3 is TGTGCCAGCTCACCCCCGCGCCTAGTGAACACTGAAGCTTTCTTT.

This clonotype was picked up many times. The genes are TRBV4-2 and TRBJ1-2; D is possibly TRBD1 (5 bases). Germline CDR1 and CDR2: LGHNA and YNFKEQ. The CDR3 loop spans 13 amino acids. Trimming removed 4 bases from V and 7 bases from J, with 13 bases in between. CDR3 sequence reads: CASSPGTPLGYTF. DNA for the CDR3: TGTGCCAGCAGCCCTGGGACTCCGCTTGGCTACACCTTC.

This clonotype came up once. CDR3 residues: CASKRGTSGGPDEQFF. In DNA, the CDR3 is TGTGCCAGCAAGCGAGGGACTAGCGGGGGGCCGGATGAGCAGTTCTTC. The chain is built from TRBV9 and TRBJ2-1, with 15 nucleotides matching TRBD2. The CDR3 sequence is 16 residues long. Germline V gene lookup returns CDR1 SGDLS and CDR2 YYNGEE. With V trimmed by 6 bases and J by 8 bases, 9 bases remained unmatched.

This clonotype was counted a few times. The chain couples TRBV19 to TRBJ1-6, with TRBD1 matching over 10 bases. This CDR3 is 14 amino acids long. CDR1 is LNHDA, CDR2 SQIVND, per germline (reference sequence). Trimming at V came to 7 bases and at J to 7 bases, leaving 4 bases not matched to a gene. The CDR3: CASTPTGGNSPLHF. CDR3 nucleotides: TGTGCCAGTACCCCGACAGGGGGCAATTCACCCCTCCACTTT. Full variable domain (remainder filled in from reference TRBV19 and TRBJ1-6): DGGITQSPKYLFRKEGQNVTLSCEQNLNHDAMYWYRQDPGQGLRLIYYSQIVNDFQKGDIAEGYSVSREKKESFPLTVTSAQKNPTAFYLCASTPTGGNSPLHFGNGTRLTVT.

This clonotype has at least ten counts. The CDR3 protein is CASSVGRIRTDTQYF. CDR3 nucleotide sequence: TGTGCCAGCAGCGTAGGCCGGATCCGGACAGATACGCAGTATTTT. The V and J genes are TRBV9 and TRBJ2-3; D is undetermined. Germline CDR1 is SGDLS and CDR2 is YYNGEE. Trimming shortened V by 0 bases and J by 3 bases, and 11 bases separated the two germline ends. The CDR3 has 15 amino acids.

The J gene is TRBJ2-7, the V gene TRBV20-1, with a tentative D call TRBD2 (5 bases). The V gene lost 3 bases and the J gene lost 7 bases, with 28 bases spanning the gap. Germline V gives CDR1 DFQATT, CDR2 SNEGSKA (reference sequence). The CDR3 is made up of 17 amino acids. CDR3 nucleotide sequence: TGCAGTGCTAGCCCCCATAGCCCCACACGGGGTCTGGTGGAGCAGTACTTC. This sequence encodes CSASPHSPTRGLVEQYF.

The chain links TRBV6-1 to TRBJ2-7, with D hard to call. The length of the CDR3 is 15 residues. Trimming left V 1 base short and J 2 bases short, with 12 bases between. CDR1 is MNHNS, CDR2 SASEGT, per germline. The CDR3 nucleotides are TGTGCCAGCAGTGAAGAGGCAGGTAGGGCCTACGAGCAGTACTTC. Its protein product is CASSEEAGRAYEQYF.

This sequence joins TRBV18 and TRBJ1-1, with no clear D. The CDR3 is made up of 16 amino acids. V lost 1 base to trimming and J lost 0 bases, with 12 bases between them. Looked up from germline, CDR1 is KGHSH and CDR2 is LQKENI. The CDR3 is CASSPQAGYLNTEAFF. CDR3 coding DNA: TGTGCCAGCTCACCACAGGCAGGCTACCTGAACACTGAAGCTTTCTTT.

This clonotype was found a few times. V usage is TRBV6-5 and J usage is TRBJ1-6, with unresolved D. Trimming stripped 0 bases from V and 4 bases from J, with 13 bases between. The CDR3 contains 17 residues. Germline CDR1 MNHEY, CDR2 SVGAGI. CDR3 bases: TGTGCCAGCAGTTACTCGATCGGGCCGGAGTATAATTCACCCCTCCACTTT. Translated: CASSYSIGPEYNSPLHF.

In this sample, this clonotype turned up a few times. V gene TRBV10-3 combines with J gene TRBJ2-1; perhaps TRBD1 as D (6 bases). The germline V gene encodes CDR1 ENHRY and CDR2 SYGVKD. The CDR3 extends over 15 amino acids. V was cut by 6 bases and J by 5 bases, with 17 bases left in between. CDR3 amino acids: CAIRPGTTSNNEQFF. CDR3 coding DNA: TGTGCCATCAGGCCGGGGACAACCTCAAACAATGAGCAGTTCTTC.

The chain is built from TRBV12-3 or TRBV12-4 and TRBJ1-4; D gene unclear. The CDR3 has 12 residues. V was cut by 5 bases and J by 7 bases, with 8 bases left in between. Here the CDR3 reads CASSDLFEKLFF. DNA for the CDR3: TGTGCCAGCAGTGACCTTTTTGAAAAACTGTTTTTT.